Listed below are T cell receptor beta chains from one sample, sequenced in a study of STAT5B mutations in CD4+ large granular lymphocyte leukemia. Repertoires were generated with immunoSEQ multiplex PCR, while TCRdb's copy carries only in-frame clones and drops some. This table has roughly 48,000 clones, 55% to 75% appearing once. Sequencing used CD4+ T cells from blood buffy coats. These receptors all come from a human donor in good health. Each CDR3 is given without its conserved first and last residue.

j_call v_call cdr3_length cdr3_aa
TRBJ1-3 TRBV6-5 11 ASSQTQGNTIY
TRBJ2-3 TRBV6-4 12 ASSGQGGPDTQY
TRBJ2-7 TRBV4-1 11 ASSQDRFYEQY
TRBJ1-4 TRBV10-3 10 AISESGEKLF
TRBJ1-4 TRBV6-1 13 ASSELLATNEKLF
TRBJ2-7 TRBV27 12 ASSPRTGDYEQY
TRBJ1-3 TRBV6-4 15 ASSGGYRPGSGNTIY
TRBJ2-7 TRBV5-1 12 ASSLVTGSYEQY
TRBJ2-6 TRBV14 16 ASSLQPGQGYGANVLT
TRBJ2-1 TRBV10-3 13 AIRDDNYRGNEQF
TRBJ2-1 TRBV6-5 11 ASSIYRGGEQF
TRBJ2-6 TRBV7-9 13 ASSLGTVGANVLT
TRBJ2-1 TRBV6-1 13 ASSESWGSYNEQF